The T cell receptor (beta chain) described here comes from a study of Tregs in tolerant kidney transplant recipients. Mixed chimerism was transient after nonmyeloablative marrow transplants from related graft donors. Unstimulated Tregs (CD4+CD25+CD127-) and CD4+CD25- non-Tregs were sorted from PBMCs. The length of the CDR3 is 19 residues. CDR1 and CDR2 from the germline V gene are LGHNA and YNFKEQ. The ends lost 0 bases at V and 5 bases at J; junction bases unmatched: 10. Details on this clone: Its antigen is not identified.

Study results and limitations: Donor-specific Treg expansion exceeded global Treg expansion in tolerant patients, suggesting antigen drive. Nucleotide sequences could not be compared across some patients' samples due to primer changes. This study did not directly address biological reproducibility.

Clones were sequenced by immunoSEQ multiplex PCR, and TCRdb holds only the in-frame ones, with some missing. The profile shows more than 70,000 clones, roughly 90% of them singletons. The origin of this receptor is a human patient who received a combined kidney and bone marrow transplant. Some of these T cells may belong to the graft donor. The chain joins TRBV4-2 to TRBJ2-3, with 14 bases that match TRBD2. The specimen comprised CD4+ T cells from blood (PBMCs), sampled 24 months after the transplant. DNA for the CDR3: TGTGCCAGCAGCCAAGAGACGGAGACTAGCGGGGGGGCTATAGATACGCAGTATTTT. It encodes CASSQETETSGGAIDTQYF.